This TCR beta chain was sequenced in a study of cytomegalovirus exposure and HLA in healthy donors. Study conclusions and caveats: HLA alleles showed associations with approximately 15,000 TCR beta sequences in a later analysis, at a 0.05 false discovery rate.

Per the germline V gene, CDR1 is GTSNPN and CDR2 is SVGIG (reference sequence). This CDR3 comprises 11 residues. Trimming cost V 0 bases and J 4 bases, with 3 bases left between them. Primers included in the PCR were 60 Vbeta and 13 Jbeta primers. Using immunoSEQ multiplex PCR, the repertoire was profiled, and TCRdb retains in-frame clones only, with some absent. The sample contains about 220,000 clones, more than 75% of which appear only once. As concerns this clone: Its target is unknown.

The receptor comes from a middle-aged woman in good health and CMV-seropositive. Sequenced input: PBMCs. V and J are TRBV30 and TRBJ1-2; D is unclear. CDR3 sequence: CAWSVLYGYTF. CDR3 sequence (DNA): TGTGCCTGGAGTGTACTCTATGGCTACACCTTC.